A selection of T cell receptor beta chains follows, all from one sample in a study of blood T cell repertoires in COVID-19. Only in-frame clones appear in the TCRdb table, and some are missing; sequencing was by immunoSEQ multiplex PCR. The sample yields 35,000 to 45,000 clones, around 80% seen once. The sequenced sample was peripheral blood. These TCRs come from a man aged 65-85 years with acute or convalescent COVID-19. CDR3s include the opening cysteine and the closing phenylalanine or tryptophan. D genes are given only for firm matches.

j_gene,d_gene,v_gene,CDR3aa
TRBJ1-5,NA,TRBV6-2/TRBV6-3,CASSTGDQPQHF
TRBJ2-4,NA,TRBV21-1,CASSKRDPGWLDRDLAKNIQYF
TRBJ1-1,TRBD1,TRBV18,CASSQGAMGDTEAFF
TRBJ1-6,NA,TRBV18,CASSPSGSVYNSPLHF
TRBJ2-3,TRBD1,TRBV5-1,CASSLGGTVNTDTQYF
TRBJ2-5,NA,TRBV19,CASSIGGLQETQYF
TRBJ1-1,NA,TRBV30,CAWKRGVWVAFF
TRBJ1-1,NA,TRBV11-2,CASSLPDSKGLINTEAFF
TRBJ1-1,NA,TRBV7-9,CASSSTLEGTEAFF
TRBJ2-3,NA,TRBV28,CASTGIDTQYF
TRBJ2-3,TRBD1,TRBV7-2,CASSQNRGSTDTQYF
TRBJ2-3,NA,TRBV5-6,CASSLGGLRQGTQYF
TRBJ2-5,TRBD2,TRBV3-1/TRBV3-2,CASSPLAGARVLETQYF
TRBJ2-2,NA,TRBV2,CASKVLANTGELFF
TRBJ2-3,NA,TRBV7-2,CASSPLLTDTQYF
TRBJ2-5,TRBD2,TRBV9,CASSVGPSGRTYQETQYF
TRBJ1-1,TRBD1,TRBV7-9,CASRVSRGLSEAFF
TRBJ2-2,NA,TRBV11-3,CASSLGGDDTGELFF
TRBJ1-2,TRBD1,TRBV25-1,CASSVAGTGSNYGYTF
TRBJ2-5,NA,TRBV19,CASSIQAEETQYF
TRBJ2-7,TRBD2,TRBV10-3,CAISDSGGSSYEQYF
TRBJ1-1,NA,TRBV5-1,CASRQLTFAEAFF
TRBJ2-7,TRBD1,TRBV18,CASSRPGQPAYEQYF
TRBJ1-1,TRBD1,TRBV9,CASSGDLGQGNTEAFF
TRBJ1-1,TRBD1,TRBV30,CAWSTGTGRAEAFF
TRBJ2-7,TRBD1,TRBV4-3,CASSQSQGAQVHEQYF
TRBJ1-1,TRBD1,TRBV19,CASMGGQGGTEAFF
TRBJ2-1,NA,TRBV6-5,CASSTTSPRGNEQFF
TRBJ1-1,NA,TRBV6-5,CATTINGVEAFF
TRBJ2-2,NA,TRBV4-1,CASSLRDTSNTGELFF
TRBJ2-7,TRBD1,TRBV18,CASFSGQGGGYEQYF
TRBJ1-1,TRBD1,TRBV18,CASSPGTAGNTEAFF
TRBJ1-1,NA,TRBV27,CASHRSALMNTEAFF
TRBJ2-2,NA,TRBV5-1,CATRQAANTGELFF
TRBJ2-1,TRBD1,TRBV29-1,CSVFTGTGYNEQFF
TRBJ2-1,TRBD1,TRBV11-3,CASSLGGTGVEQFF
TRBJ2-1,TRBD2,TRBV19,CASSIGGGVAYNEQFF
TRBJ2-2,TRBD1,TRBV9,CASSQGGGQYTGELFF
TRBJ2-3,TRBD1,TRBV3-1/TRBV3-2,CASSQRGQGLSQYF
TRBJ1-3,NA,TRBV2,CASHSLSGNTIYF
TRBJ2-2,NA,TRBV2,CASSEDKGATNTGELFF